These 22 T cell receptor beta chains share one sample of origin, sequenced in a study of early T cells in non-severe SARS-CoV-2 infection. TCRdb called the 5' RACE reads again in MiXCR, with one record for every CDR3 protein. The repertoire holds 100,000 or so distinct CDR3 sequences, roughly 15% seen once, with around 5% in the top ten. The sequenced sample was whole blood, obtained at baseline. Source of these receptors: an adult who was a healthcare worker with PCR-confirmed SARS-CoV-2 infection or an uninfected control (not recorded which).

The rearrangement links TRBV30 to TRBJ1-1, with D possibly being TRBD1 (5 bases). V was cut by 4 bases and J by 2 bases, with 11 bases left in between. Germline V gives CDR1 GTSNPN, CDR2 SVGIG (reference sequence). There are 13 residues in the CDR3. CDR3 loop: CAWKKQGNTEAFF. CDR3 coding DNA: TGTGCCTGGAAAAAGCAGGGCAACACTGAAGCTTTCTTT.

This clonotype was seen only a few times. The rearrangement links TRBV5-1 to TRBJ2-2; D is possibly TRBD2 (6 bases). Germline V gives CDR1 SGHRS, CDR2 YFSETQ. V shed 2 bases and J shed 8 bases, with 16 bases lying between them. The CDR3 contains 15 residues. CDR3 sequence reads: CASSLPGLGTGELFF. As DNA, the CDR3 is TGCGCCAGCAGCTTACCGGGACTGGGAACGGGGGAGCTGTTTTTT. The whole variable domain, filled in from reference TRBV5-1 and TRBJ2-2, reads KAGVTQTPRYLIKTRGQQVTLSCSPISGHRSVSWYQQTPGQGLQFLFEYFSETQRNKGNFPGRFSGRQFSNSRSEMNVSTLELGDSALYLCASSLPGLGTGELFFGEGSRLTVL.

This clonotype was observed a handful of times. V and J are TRBV27 and TRBJ2-7, with 10 nucleotides matching TRBD1. V was clipped by 5 bases and J by 3 bases; unmatched bases: 4. The CDR3 loop spans 14 amino acids. Germline V gives CDR1 MNHEY, CDR2 SMNVEV (reference sequence). CDR3 DNA sequence: TGTGCCAGCAGTACGACAGGGGGCGGCTACGAGCAGTACTTC. It translates to CASSTTGGGYEQYF.

This clonotype was detected only a few times. The chain joins TRBV7-3 to TRBJ2-2, with D uncertain. The CDR3 runs to 13 residues. V dropped 5 bases and J dropped 6 bases, with 10 bases sitting between them. In germline, CDR1 is SGHTA, CDR2 FQGTGA. CDR3 residues: CASSLNIPGELFF. DNA of the CDR3: TGTGCCAGCAGCCTCAATATACCCGGGGAGCTGTTTTTT.

This chain uses TRBV21-1 with TRBJ2-7; TRBD2, the table's D call, was not compared with the DNA. TRBV21-1 is described as a pseudogene. The CDR3 has 16 amino acids. CDR3 nucleotide sequence: TGTGCCAGCAGCAGCCCTTATCCGGGACTATACTACGAGCAGTACTTC. Translating gives CASSSPYPGLYYEQYF.

This clonotype was picked up many times. This rearrangement joins TRBV28 to TRBJ1-2; tentative D call: TRBD1 (6 bases). CDR3 length: 15 residues. Germline lookup yields CDR1 MDHEN and CDR2 SYDVKM. V shed 5 bases and J shed 4 bases, with 17 bases lying between them. CDR3 sequence: CASSKGQSILYGYTF. CDR3 nucleotides: TGTGCCAGCAGTAAAGGACAGTCAATTCTCTATGGCTACACCTTC.

This clonotype was observed many times. The chain combines TRBV12-3 or TRBV12-4 with TRBJ2-2, with 10 bases that match TRBD2. The CDR3 is made up of 14 amino acids. After removal of 5 bases from V and 6 bases from J, the junction contained 3 bases not matched to a gene. In DNA, the CDR3 is TGTGCCAGCAGTGAGCGGGAGGGCGCCGGGGAGCTGTTTTTT. Translating it yields CASSEREGAGELFF.

The gene calls are TRBV4-3 and TRBJ2-7; no reliable D call. Germline V gene lookup returns CDR1 LGHNA and CDR2 YSLEER. This CDR3 contains 13 residues. V lost 4 bases and J lost 6, with 13 bases in between. The CDR3 nucleotides are TGCGCCAGCAGCCTTTACATGGACGGCGAGCAGTACTTC. Protein sequence: CASSLYMDGEQYF.

The chain couples TRBV12-3 or TRBV12-4 to TRBJ2-7; TRBD1 is a possible D gene (6 bases). V lost 6 bases and J 4 bases, leaving 13 bases between the germline ends. This CDR3 comprises 13 residues. CDR3 coding DNA: TGTGCCAGCAGCTCCGGGACACTATACGAGCAGTACTTC. It codes for CASSSGTLYEQYF.

This clonotype was seen only a few times. V and J are TRBV4-3 and TRBJ2-1; 7 positions agree with TRBD2. This CDR3 is built from 14 residues. Losses at the gene ends were 1 base for V and 10 bases for J; bases not matched to a gene: 7. The germline gives CDR1 LGHNA, CDR2 YSLEER. CDR3 coding DNA: TGCGCCAGCAGCCAAGGACTAGCAGCCAGGGAGCAGTTCTTC. It translates to CASSQGLAAREQFF.

J is TRBJ2-7 and V is TRBV10-3; weak D call: TRBD2 (5 bases). CDR1 and CDR2 (germline): ENHRY, SYGVKD. Trimming removed 3 bases from V and 3 bases from J, with 12 bases in between. The CDR3 is 14 amino acids. For the CDR3, the DNA is TGTGCCATCAGTGAATATGAGCGGAACTACGAGCAGTACTTC. This translates into CAISEYERNYEQYF.

This clonotype occurred a few times. The junction departs from germline at one end; a sequencing error may be responsible. The V and J genes are TRBV28 and TRBJ2-1; 7 positions match TRBD2. CDR1 and CDR2 (germline): MDHEN, SYDVKM. The CDR3 totals 17 residues. CDR3 sequence reads: CASSLSFSGTTNNEQFF. CDR3 in DNA: TGTGCCAGCAGCTTATCATTCAGCGGGACTACGAACAATGAGCAGTTCTTC.

V is TRBV28 and J is TRBJ1-5; no definite D call. Germline V gene lookup returns CDR1 MDHEN and CDR2 SYDVKM. V lost 3 bases, J lost 7 bases, and 19 bases lay in between. The CDR3 covers 16 residues. CDR3 DNA: TGTGCCAGCAGTTTGGGGTCTGCGGGAACCTGGCAGCCCCAGCATTTT. It is translated as CASSLGSAGTWQPQHF.

The chain recombines TRBV10-2 with TRBJ1-2; D is possibly TRBD1 (6 bases). Deletions cut 8 bases from V and 4 bases from J, with 8 bases between. CDR3 length: 11 amino acids. CDR1 is WSHSY and CDR2 is SAAADI in the germline V gene. The CDR3: CASLGAYGYTF. CDR3 DNA: TGCGCCAGCTTGGGGGCCTATGGCTACACCTTC.

The chain uses TRBV28 and TRBJ2-3; TRBD2 matches 9 bases. This CDR3 is 15 amino acids long. Germline V CDR1 and CDR2: MDHEN, SYDVKM. V dropped 6 bases and J dropped 2; count of bases not matched to a gene: 6. The CDR3 is CASRAGTSITDTQYF. The CDR3 DNA is TGTGCCAGCAGAGCTGGGACTAGCATCACAGATACGCAGTATTTT.

In the case of this clonotype: A read error is possible here, since a much larger clone lies one base away. The rearrangement links TRBV11-2 to TRBJ2-2, with D unresolved. V lost 4 bases, J lost 1 base, and 4 bases lay in between. CDR3 size: 13 residues. CDR1 is SGHAT, CDR2 FQNNGV, per germline. The CDR3 loop is CASSSQNTGELFF. The CDR3 DNA reads TGTGCCAGCAGCTCTCAGAACACCGGGGAGCTGTTTTTT.

The rearrangement links TRBV10-3 to TRBJ2-2; D remains unclear. Germline CDR1 reads ENHRY; CDR2 reads SYGVKD. The CDR3 is 13 residues long. V was clipped by 10 bases and J by 8 bases, with 17 bases between them. CDR3 sequence: CATARAEAGELFF. The CDR3 DNA is TGTGCCACCGCTCGGGCCGAAGCAGGGGAGCTGTTTTTT.

This clonotype was observed a few times. The genes are TRBV12-3 or TRBV12-4 and TRBJ2-7, with TRBD2 matching 7 bases. Trimming removed 6 bases from V and 5 bases from J; junction bases left unmatched: 13. The CDR3 length is 15 residues. The CDR3 DNA reads as TGTGCCAGCAGCCGAGGGACTGCGGGGAGGGACGAGCAGTACTTC. Protein: CASSRGTAGRDEQYF.

This clonotype occurred a few times. The chain uses TRBV20-1 and TRBJ2-1; the match to TRBD2 covers 9 bases. The CDR3 runs 15 residues. Germline loops: CDR1 DFQATT, CDR2 SNEGSKA (reference sequence). Germline trimming cut 5 bases from V and 7 bases from J; bases unmatched to any gene: 12. CDR3 region: CSAGGVAGVWNEQFF. The CDR3, as DNA: TGCAGTGCTGGAGGAGTAGCGGGAGTCTGGAATGAGCAGTTCTTC.

The V gene is TRBV11-2, the J gene TRBJ2-2; D is ambiguous. The CDR3 covers 13 residues. In germline, CDR1 is SGHAT, CDR2 FQNNGV. Trimming cost V 1 base and J 4 bases, with 4 bases left between them. CDR3 DNA sequence: TGTGCCAGCAGCTTAGTTGGCACCGGGGAGCTGTTTTTT. The encoded protein is CASSLVGTGELFF. The full variable domain, rest sourced from reference TRBV11-2 and TRBJ2-2, is EAGVAQSPRYKIIEKRQSVAFWCNPISGHATLYWYQQILGQGPKLLIQFQNNGVVDDSQLPKDRFSAERLKGVDSTLKIQPAKLEDSAVYLCASSLVGTGELFFGEGSRLTVL.

The chain employs TRBV5-8 and TRBJ2-7; no clear D. The V gene's germline CDR1 is SGHTS and CDR2 YDEGEE. V gave up 4 bases and J gave up 2 bases, with 10 bases separating them. This CDR3 has 13 amino acids. Here the CDR3 DNA reads TGTGCCAGCAGCCCCCACGGACCCTACGAGCAGTACTTC. Translated, it gives CASSPHGPYEQYF.

This clonotype was recorded many times. The CDR3 sequence is CAWSVLLGQIGGYTF. The CDR3 nucleotides are TGTGCCTGGAGTGTACTTTTGGGGCAGATCGGAGGCTACACCTTC. The chain links TRBV30 to TRBJ1-2; D is perhaps TRBD1 (5 bases). The CDR3 has 15 residues. The germline gives CDR1 GTSNPN, CDR2 SVGIG (reference sequence). The V and J ends lost 0 bases and 8 bases respectively, with 19 bases between them.